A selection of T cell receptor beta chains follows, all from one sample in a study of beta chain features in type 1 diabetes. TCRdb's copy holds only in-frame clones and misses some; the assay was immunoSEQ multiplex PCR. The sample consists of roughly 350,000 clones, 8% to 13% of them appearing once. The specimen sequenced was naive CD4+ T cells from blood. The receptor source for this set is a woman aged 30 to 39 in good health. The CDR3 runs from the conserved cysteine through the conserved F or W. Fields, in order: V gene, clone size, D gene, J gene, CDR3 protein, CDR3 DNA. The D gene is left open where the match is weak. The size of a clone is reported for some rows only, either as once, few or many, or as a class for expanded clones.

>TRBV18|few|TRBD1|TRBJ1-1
CASSPPGQPVNTEAFF
TGTGCCAGCTCACCACCGGGACAGCCGGTGAACACTGAAGCTTTCTTT
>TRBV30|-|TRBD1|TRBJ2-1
CAWVKGPGTGDNEQFF
TGTGCCTGGGTGAAGGGACCGGGGACAGGGGACAATGAGCAGTTCTTC
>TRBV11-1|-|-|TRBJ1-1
CASSFSGGTEAFF
TGTGCCAGCAGCTTTTCGGGGGGTACTGAAGCTTTCTTT
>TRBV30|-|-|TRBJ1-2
CAWSLEGHGYTF
TGTGCCTGGAGTCTGGAGGGGCATGGCTACACCTTC
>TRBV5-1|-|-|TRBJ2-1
CASSFRVQGSPYNEQFF
TGCGCCAGCAGCTTTCGGGTGCAGGGAAGCCCCTACAATGAGCAGTTCTTC
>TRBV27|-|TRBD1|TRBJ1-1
CASSFSRTGAVDGTEAFF
TGTGCCAGCAGTTTCTCCCGGACAGGGGCAGTAGATGGCACTGAAGCTTTCTTT
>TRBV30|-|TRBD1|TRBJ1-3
CAWSQGTAGNTIYF
TGTGCCTGGAGTCAAGGGACAGCTGGAAACACCATATATTTT
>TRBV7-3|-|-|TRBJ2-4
CASRERAGDIQYF
TGTGCCAGCAGAGAAAGGGCCGGGGACATTCAGTACTTC
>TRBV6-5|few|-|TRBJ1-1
CASNRQDSNTEAFF
TGTGCCAGCAACAGACAGGACTCGAACACTGAAGCTTTCTTT
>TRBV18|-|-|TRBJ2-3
CASSPPAGPLISITDTQYF
TGTGCCAGCTCACCACCGGCAGGCCCGTTAATTTCAATAACAGATACGCAGTATTTT
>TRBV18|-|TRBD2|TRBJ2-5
CASSPSGLAGGQETQYF
TGTGCCAGCTCACCATCGGGACTAGCGGGAGGGCAAGAGACCCAGTACTTC
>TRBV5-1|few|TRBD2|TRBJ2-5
CASTPGLAEQETQYF
TGCGCCAGCACCCCGGGACTAGCGGAACAAGAGACCCAGTACTTC
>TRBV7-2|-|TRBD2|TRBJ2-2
CASSSSSGTNTGELFF
TGTGCCAGCAGCTCTTCTAGCGGGACGAACACCGGGGAGCTGTTTTTT
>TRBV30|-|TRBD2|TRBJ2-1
CACSGTSTDNEQFF
TGTGCCTGTTCCGGGACTAGCACAGACAATGAGCAGTTCTTC
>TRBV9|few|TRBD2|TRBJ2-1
CASSVGGGTSYNEQFF
TGTGCCAGCAGCGTAGGGGGGGGGACGTCCTACAATGAGCAGTTCTTC
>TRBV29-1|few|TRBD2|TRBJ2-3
CSVPSTSGGAVDTQYF
TGCAGCGTTCCGAGCACGTCGGGAGGGGCGGTAGATACGCAGTATTTT
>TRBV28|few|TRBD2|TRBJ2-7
CASSSGTSGSIYEQYF
TGTGCCAGCAGTTCAGGGACTAGCGGGAGTATCTACGAGCAGTACTTC
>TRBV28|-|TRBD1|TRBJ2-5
CASSRGGSGETQYF
TGTGCCAGCAGCCGAGGGGGCTCGGGGGAGACCCAGTACTTC
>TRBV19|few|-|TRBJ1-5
CAIGVQPQHF
TGTGCCATAGGGGTTCAGCCCCAGCATTTT
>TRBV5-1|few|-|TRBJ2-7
CASSAGQLGEQYF
TGCGCCAGCAGCGCCGGACAGCTGGGTGAGCAGTACTTC
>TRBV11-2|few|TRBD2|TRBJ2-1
CASSSGLAGGGFNEQFF
TGTGCCAGCAGCTCGGGACTAGCGGGAGGCGGGTTCAATGAGCAGTTCTTC
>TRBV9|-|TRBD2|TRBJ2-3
CASSVWTSGIPLTDTQYF
TGTGCCAGCAGCGTTTGGACTAGCGGGATACCACTCACAGATACGCAGTATTTT
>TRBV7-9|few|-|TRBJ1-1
CASSLARGDTEAFF
TGTGCCAGCAGCTTAGCGCGGGGGGACACTGAAGCTTTCTTT
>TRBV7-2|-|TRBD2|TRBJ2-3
CASSFVGTTPPDTQYF
TGTGCCAGCAGCTTCGTCGGGACTACCCCCCCGGATACGCAGTATTTT
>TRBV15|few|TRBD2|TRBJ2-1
CATSRDRGGEREGFF
TGTGCCACCAGCAGAGATCGTGGGGGGGAGCGGGAGGGGTTCTTC
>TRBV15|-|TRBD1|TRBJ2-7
CATSIGQGAYEQYF
TGTGCCACCAGCATCGGACAGGGGGCGTACGAGCAGTACTTC
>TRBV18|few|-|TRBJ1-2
CASSPPVDRANYGYTF
TGTGCCAGCTCACCACCGGTGGACAGAGCTAACTATGGCTACACCTTC
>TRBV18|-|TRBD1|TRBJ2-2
CASSPLDRGVTGELFF
TGTGCCAGCTCACCCCTGGACAGGGGAGTCACCGGGGAGCTGTTTTTT
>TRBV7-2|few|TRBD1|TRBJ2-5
CASSLGPGTEETQYF
TGTGCCAGCAGCTTAGGCCCCGGGACAGAAGAGACCCAGTACTTC
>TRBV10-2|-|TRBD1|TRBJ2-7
CASRGQGGDLYEQYF
TGCGCCAGCAGAGGACAGGGGGGAGATCTTTACGAGCAGTACTTC
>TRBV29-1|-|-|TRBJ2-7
CSVEVSVTYEQYF
TGCAGCGTTGAGGTGTCGGTGACCTACGAGCAGTACTTC